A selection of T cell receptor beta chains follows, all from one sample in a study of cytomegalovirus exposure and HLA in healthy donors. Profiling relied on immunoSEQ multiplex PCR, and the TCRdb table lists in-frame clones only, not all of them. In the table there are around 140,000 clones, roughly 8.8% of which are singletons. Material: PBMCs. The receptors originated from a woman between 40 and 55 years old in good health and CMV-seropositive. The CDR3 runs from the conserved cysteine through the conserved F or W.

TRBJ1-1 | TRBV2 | CASSETGDSDTEAFF
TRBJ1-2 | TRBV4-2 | CASSQEVPGTVGSAYGYTF
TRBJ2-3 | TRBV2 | CASSGGGQGTDTQYF
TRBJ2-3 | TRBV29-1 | CSVLGDTDTQYF
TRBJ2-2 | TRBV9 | CASSAFNGGELFF
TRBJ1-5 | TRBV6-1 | CASRKGGEQPQHF
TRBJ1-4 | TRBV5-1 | CASSAGQGLGEKLFF
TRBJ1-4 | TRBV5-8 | CASSLVRVTGANEKLFF
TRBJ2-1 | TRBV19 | CASRTGAGGEQFF
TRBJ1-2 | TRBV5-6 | CASSPDRGYGYTF
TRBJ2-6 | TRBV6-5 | CASSYTGVGANVLTF
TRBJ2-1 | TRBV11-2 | CASSLVRVYNEQFF
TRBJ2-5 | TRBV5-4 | CASSDPRLAETQYF
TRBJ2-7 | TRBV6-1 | CASSEGHSYEQYF
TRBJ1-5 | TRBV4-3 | CASSQTVRNGNQPQHF
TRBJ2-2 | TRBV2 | CASSVLATGELFF
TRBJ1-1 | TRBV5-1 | CASSWTVRSEAAFF